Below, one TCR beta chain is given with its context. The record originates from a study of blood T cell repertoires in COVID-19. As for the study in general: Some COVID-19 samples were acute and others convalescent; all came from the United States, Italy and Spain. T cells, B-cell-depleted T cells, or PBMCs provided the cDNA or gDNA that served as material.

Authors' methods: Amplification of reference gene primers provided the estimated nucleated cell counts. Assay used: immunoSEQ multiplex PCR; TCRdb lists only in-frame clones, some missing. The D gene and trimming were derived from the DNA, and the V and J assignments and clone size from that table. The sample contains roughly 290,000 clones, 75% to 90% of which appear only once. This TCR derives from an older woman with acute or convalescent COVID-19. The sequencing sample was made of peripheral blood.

The CDR3 DNA reads TGTGCCAGCAGTCCCGTTCTTAGGGGTACGTCGGAGACCCAGTACTTC. Translating it yields CASSPVLRGTSETQYF. V gene TRBV27 combines with J gene TRBJ2-5, with a tentative D call TRBD1 (5 bases). This CDR3 has 16 residues. The V gene's germline CDR1 is MNHEY and CDR2 SMNVEV (reference sequence). The ends were cut back, 5 bases at V and 5 bases at J, with 21 bases in the middle.